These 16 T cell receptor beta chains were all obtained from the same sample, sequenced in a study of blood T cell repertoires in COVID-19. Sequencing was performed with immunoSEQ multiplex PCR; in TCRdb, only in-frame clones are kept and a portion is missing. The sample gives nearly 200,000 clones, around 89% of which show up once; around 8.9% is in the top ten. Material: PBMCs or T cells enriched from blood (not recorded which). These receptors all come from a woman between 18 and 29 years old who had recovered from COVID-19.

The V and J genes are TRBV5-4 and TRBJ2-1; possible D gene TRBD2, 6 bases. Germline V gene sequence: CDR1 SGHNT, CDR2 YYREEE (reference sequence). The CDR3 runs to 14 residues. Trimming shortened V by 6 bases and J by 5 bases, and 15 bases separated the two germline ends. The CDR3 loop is CASKGRGPHNEQFF. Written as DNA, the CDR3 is TGTGCCAGCAAGGGGCGGGGTCCGCACAATGAGCAGTTCTTC.

The CDR3 sequence: CASRLGLEAFF. In DNA form, the CDR3 reads TGTGCCAGTAGGCTCGGTCTTGAAGCTTTCTTT. The chain couples TRBV19 to TRBJ1-1; D unclear. V gave up 6 bases and J gave up 7 bases, with 9 bases separating them. There are 11 residues in the CDR3. Germline CDR1 and CDR2: LNHDA and SQIVND (reference sequence).

The CDR3 bases are TGTGCCAGCAAACTGAATCGACAGGGAGAAAAACTGTTTTTT. Its protein product is CASKLNRQGEKLFF. This chain joins TRBV27 and TRBJ1-4, with 7 bases fitting TRBD1. From germline, CDR1 is MNHEY and CDR2 SMNVEV (reference sequence). CDR3 length: 14 amino acids. Unmatched junction bases numbered 10, after V lost 7 bases and J lost 8 bases.

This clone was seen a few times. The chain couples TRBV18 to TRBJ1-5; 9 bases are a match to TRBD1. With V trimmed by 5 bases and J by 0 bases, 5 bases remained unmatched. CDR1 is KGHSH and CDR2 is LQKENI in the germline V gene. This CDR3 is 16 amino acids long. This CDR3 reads CASSSGQGHSNQPQHF. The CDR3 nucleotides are TGTGCCAGCTCATCCGGACAGGGGCATAGCAATCAGCCCCAGCATTTT.

The CDR3, as DNA: TGTGCCAGCACGAGGACAGGGGCCCCTGGGGCCAACGTCCTGACTTTC. Translated: CASTRTGAPGANVLTF. V gene TRBV27 combines with J gene TRBJ2-6; 9 positions agree with TRBD1. This CDR3 region has 16 residues. J was trimmed by 2 bases and V by 7 bases; bases with no gene match: 6. CDR1 and CDR2 from the germline V gene are MNHEY and SMNVEV (reference sequence).

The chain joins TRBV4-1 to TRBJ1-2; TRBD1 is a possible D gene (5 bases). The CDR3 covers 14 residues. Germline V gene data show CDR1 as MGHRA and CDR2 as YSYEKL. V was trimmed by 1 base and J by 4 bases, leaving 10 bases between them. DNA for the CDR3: TGCGCCAGCAGCCAAGGGCCAGGGCCCTATGGCTACACCTTC. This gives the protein CASSQGPGPYGYTF.

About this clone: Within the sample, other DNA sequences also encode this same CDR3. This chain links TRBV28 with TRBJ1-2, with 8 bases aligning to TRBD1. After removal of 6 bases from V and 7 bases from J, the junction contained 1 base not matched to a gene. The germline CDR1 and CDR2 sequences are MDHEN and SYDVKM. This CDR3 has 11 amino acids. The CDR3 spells CASRGQGGYTF. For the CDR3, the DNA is TGTGCCAGCAGAGGACAGGGTGGCTACACCTTC.

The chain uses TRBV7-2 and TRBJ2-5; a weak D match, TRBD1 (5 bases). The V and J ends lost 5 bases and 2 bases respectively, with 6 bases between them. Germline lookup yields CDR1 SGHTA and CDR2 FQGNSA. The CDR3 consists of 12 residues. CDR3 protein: CASSRQQETQYF. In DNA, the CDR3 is TGTGCCAGCAGCCGACAGCAAGAGACCCAGTACTTC.

Written as DNA, the CDR3 is TGTGCCAGCAGCAACAGCGGGGGACGTTACAATGAGCAGTTCTTC. Its protein is CASSNSGGRYNEQFF. This sequence joins TRBV7-3 and TRBJ2-1; 8 bases fit TRBD2. The trim removed 5 bases at V and 4 bases at J, leaving 7 bases unmatched. The CDR3 has 15 amino acids. Germline CDR1 SGHTA, CDR2 FQGTGA.

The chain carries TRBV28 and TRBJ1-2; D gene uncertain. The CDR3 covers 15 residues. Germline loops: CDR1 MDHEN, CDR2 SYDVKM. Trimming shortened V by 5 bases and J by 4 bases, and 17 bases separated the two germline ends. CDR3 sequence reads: CASSPSGHTGYGYTF. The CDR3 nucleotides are TGTGCCAGCAGTCCAAGTGGCCATACGGGCTATGGCTACACCTTC.

CDR3 coding DNA: TGTGCCAGCCGCCGGGACAGGGAGACCCAGTACTTC. Translation gives CASRRDRETQYF. This chain uses TRBV6-5 with TRBJ2-5, with 8 bases matching TRBD1. V shed 8 bases and J 5 bases; nucleotides not matched to a gene: 4. The germline V gene has CDR1 MNHEY and CDR2 SVGAGI. The CDR3 is 12 residues long.

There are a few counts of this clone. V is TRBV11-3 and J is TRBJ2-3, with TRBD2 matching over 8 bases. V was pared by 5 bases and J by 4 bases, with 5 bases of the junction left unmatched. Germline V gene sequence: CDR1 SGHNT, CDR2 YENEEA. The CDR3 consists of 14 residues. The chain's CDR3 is CASSPSGGADTQYF. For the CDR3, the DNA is TGTGCCAGCAGCCCGAGCGGGGGAGCAGATACGCAGTATTTT.

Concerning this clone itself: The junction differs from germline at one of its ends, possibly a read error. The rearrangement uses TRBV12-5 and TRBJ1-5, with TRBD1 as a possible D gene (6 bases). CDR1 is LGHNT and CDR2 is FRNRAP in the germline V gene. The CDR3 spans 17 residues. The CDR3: CASGLAVGRGIYQPQHF. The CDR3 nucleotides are TGTGCTAGTGGCTTGGCCGTAGGCAGGGGAATATATCAGCCCCAGCATTTT.

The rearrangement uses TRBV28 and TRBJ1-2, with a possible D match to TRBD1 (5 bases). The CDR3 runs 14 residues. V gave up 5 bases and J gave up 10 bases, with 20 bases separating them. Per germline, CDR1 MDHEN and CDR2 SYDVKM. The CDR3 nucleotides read TGTGCCAGCAGTCCTAGACCCGGGGGAATTTCCTACACCTTC. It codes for CASSPRPGGISYTF.

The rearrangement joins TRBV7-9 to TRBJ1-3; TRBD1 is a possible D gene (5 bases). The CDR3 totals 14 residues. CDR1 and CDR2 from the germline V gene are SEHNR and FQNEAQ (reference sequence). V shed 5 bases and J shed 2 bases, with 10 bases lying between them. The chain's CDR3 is CASSPGFTGNTIYF. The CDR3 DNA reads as TGTGCCAGCAGCCCAGGGTTCACTGGAAACACCATATATTTT. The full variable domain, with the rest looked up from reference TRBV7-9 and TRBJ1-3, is DTGVSQNPRHKITKRGQNVTFRCDPISEHNRLYWYRQTLGQGPEFLTYFQNEAQLEKSRLLSDRFSAERPKGSFSTLEIQRTEQGDSAMYLCASSPGFTGNTIYFGEGSWLTVV.

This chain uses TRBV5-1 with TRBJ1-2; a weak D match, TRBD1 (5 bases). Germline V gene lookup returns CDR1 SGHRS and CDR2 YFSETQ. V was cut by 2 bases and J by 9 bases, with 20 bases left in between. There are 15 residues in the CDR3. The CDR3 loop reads CASSLTYRTDRSYTF. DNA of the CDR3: TGCGCCAGCAGCTTAACTTACAGGACCGATCGGAGCTACACCTTC.